This T cell receptor beta chain was sequenced during a study of shared clonotypes between healthy human individuals. Study results and caveats: Unshared clonotypes carried lower generation probabilities than those common to all four donors.

Some clones are missing from TCRdb's copy, which holds only in-frame ones; the method was immunoSEQ multiplex PCR. Of about 1,900,000 clones listed, about 95% are singletons. Naive CD8 cells were CD45RO-negative, positively selected for CCR7, excluding terminally differentiated effector memory CD45RA+ cells. Points on this clone: Antigen unknown.

CDR1 is GTSNPN and CDR2 is SVGIG in the germline V gene (reference sequence). Trimming removed 2 bases from V and 5 bases from J; junction bases left unmatched: 6. The CDR3 is made up of 14 amino acids. This chain joins TRBV30 and TRBJ2-3; 8 positions match TRBD2. Sequenced input: naive CD8+ T cells sorted from blood. The sequence came from a man younger than 30 in good health. CDR3: CAWSLAGPGDTQYF. The DNA of the CDR3 is TGTGCCTGGAGTTTAGCGGGGCCCGGAGATACGCAGTATTTT.